This is a list of T cell receptor beta chains from one sample in a study of OX40 agonist ivuxolimab in advanced cancers. The data were produced by immunoSEQ multiplex PCR, yet TCRdb's version contains in-frame clones alone and is incomplete. The sample has over 50,000 clones, about 91% seen once. This specimen was CD4+ or CD8+ T cells sorted from blood, taken in a trial of the OX40 agonist ivuxolimab. The receptors shown here come from an adult with an advanced solid tumor such as melanoma, head and neck, liver or kidney cancer. CDR3s include the opening cysteine and the closing phenylalanine or tryptophan. Each record gives: V gene, clone size, D gene, J gene, CDR3 protein, CDR3 DNA. A D gene is named only where the DNA matches it firmly. The size of a clone is reported for some rows only, either as once, few or many, or as a class for expanded clones.

TRBV15	NA	TRBD2	TRBJ2-1	CATSPKREGSGNEQFF	TGTGCCACCAGCCCTAAGCGGGAGGGTTCCGGGAATGAGCAGTTCTTC
TRBV28	NA	NA	TRBJ1-3	CASSSGADSGNTIYF	TGTGCCAGCAGTTCAGGAGCGGACTCTGGAAACACCATATATTTT
TRBV19	NA	NA	TRBJ2-1	CASSLGPSYNEQFF	TGTGCCAGTAGTTTAGGGCCCTCCTACAATGAGCAGTTCTTC
TRBV12-5	NA	TRBD2	TRBJ2-1	CASAKGLAGLAHNEQFF	TGTGCTAGTGCTAAGGGACTAGCGGGACTCGCGCACAATGAGCAGTTCTTC
TRBV28	NA	NA	TRBJ1-2	CASSLPGAFHGYTF	TGTGCCAGCAGTTTACCAGGGGCGTTTCATGGCTACACCTTC
TRBV6-1	once	NA	TRBJ1-2	CASSESTRSGYTF	TGTGCCAGCAGTGAAAGTACCCGGAGTGGCTACACCTTC
TRBV19	few	NA	TRBJ2-7	CASSISDRFYEQYF	TGTGCCAGTAGTATCAGCGATCGGTTCTACGAGCAGTACTTC
TRBV19	NA	TRBD2	TRBJ2-1	CASSFGAGVNNEQFF	TGTGCCAGTAGTTTCGGAGCGGGAGTAAACAATGAGCAGTTCTTC
TRBV6-5	NA	NA	TRBJ2-3	CASSLTGTDTQYF	TGTGCCAGCTCTCTGACAGGCACAGATACGCAGTATTTT
TRBV5-6	NA	NA	TRBJ1-3	CASSLGMGSHSIYF	TGTGCCAGCAGCCTCGGTATGGGGTCCCATTCCATATATTTT
TRBV15	NA	NA	TRBJ2-7	CATSRKTSSYEQYF	TGTGCCACCAGCAGAAAGACTAGCTCCTACGAGCAGTACTTC
TRBV27	NA	NA	TRBJ2-3	CASSFKADTQYF	TGTGCCAGCAGTTTTAAGGCAGATACGCAGTATTTT
TRBV4-3	once	TRBD2	TRBJ2-1	CASSQTSGGNNEQFF	TGCGCCAGCAGCCAAACTAGCGGGGGGAACAATGAGCAGTTCTTC
TRBV7-6	NA	NA	TRBJ2-3	CASSPSRGGTDTQYF	TGTGCCAGCAGCCCCTCCAGGGGGGGAACAGATACGCAGTATTTT
TRBV4-3	NA	TRBD1	TRBJ1-4	CASSPGTATNEKLFF	TGCGCCAGCAGCCCTGGGACAGCAACTAATGAAAAACTGTTTTTT
TRBV27	NA	NA	TRBJ1-2	CASGPFGVHGYTF	TGTGCCAGCGGTCCCTTTGGGGTTCATGGCTACACCTTC
TRBV5-1	NA	NA	TRBJ1-2	CASSPSGPLGYGYTF	TGCGCCAGCAGCCCCTCGGGACCGCTAGGCTATGGCTACACCTTC
TRBV11-2	NA	TRBD2	TRBJ2-7	CASSLGAGGLRYYEQYF	TGTGCCAGCAGCTTAGGGGCGGGGGGTTTAAGGTACTACGAGCAGTACTTC
TRBV4-3	NA	NA	TRBJ1-2	CASSQGRAGYTF	TGCGCCAGCAGCCAAGGCAGGGCTGGCTACACCTTC
TRBV28	NA	TRBD2	TRBJ2-7	CASSLTSGSSYEQYF	TGTGCCAGCAGTTTAACTAGCGGGAGCTCCTACGAGCAGTACTTC
TRBV7-6	once	TRBD1	TRBJ2-7	CASSPGQGYEQYF	TGTGCCAGCAGCCCGGGACAGGGCTACGAGCAGTACTTC
TRBV11-2	NA	TRBD2	TRBJ2-3	CASRKGLDHTDTQYF	TGTGCCAGCAGAAAGGGACTAGACCACACAGATACGCAGTATTTT
TRBV7-2	NA	NA	TRBJ2-3	CASSLGFGLVTDTQYF	TGTGCCAGCAGCCTTGGGTTCGGACTCGTAACAGATACGCAGTATTTT
TRBV5-8	NA	NA	TRBJ1-1	CASSTGWVTEAFF	TGTGCCAGCAGTACAGGGTGGGTAACTGAAGCTTTCTTT